A selection of T cell receptor beta chains follows, all from one sample in a study of cytomegalovirus exposure and HLA in healthy donors. Method: immunoSEQ multiplex PCR; TCRdb's copy keeps in-frame clones and lacks some. The table records about 120,000 clones, around nine tenths of them present only once. Sequencing was performed on PBMCs. The receptors shown here come from a woman aged 18-29 years in good health and CMV-seropositive. Both conserved end residues are part of each CDR3. D genes are given only for firm matches. A row's size may be missing; if present it is once, few, many or a size class.

>TRBD1|once|TRBV7-9|TRBJ2-7
CASSLAGQGDSYEQYF
TGTGCCAGCAGCTTAGCGGGACAGGGGGATTCCTACGAGCAGTACTTC
>NA|NA|TRBV6-5|TRBJ1-2
CASSSGLSEAYGYTF
TGTGCCAGCAGCTCGGGACTCTCGGAGGCCTATGGCTACACCTTC
>NA|NA|TRBV6-5|TRBJ1-2
CASSYYPRSSYGYTF
TGTGCCAGCAGTTACTATCCCCGCTCGAGCTATGGCTACACCTTC
>NA|NA|TRBV6-5|TRBJ1-2
CASSYMGRYTF
TGTGCCAGCAGTTACATGGGGCGCTACACCTTC
>NA|NA|TRBV6-6|TRBJ2-5
CASSYSSPGTQYF
TGTGCCAGCAGTTACTCGAGTCCCGGGACCCAGTACTTC
>TRBD2|NA|TRBV5-4|TRBJ2-7
CASSQGLAGEEQYF
TGTGCCAGCAGCCAGGGACTAGCGGGAGAAGAGCAGTACTTC
>TRBD2|few|TRBV19|TRBJ2-3
CASSSTSGSTDTQYF
TGTGCCAGTAGTAGTACTAGCGGTAGCACAGATACGCAGTATTTT
>TRBD2|NA|TRBV30|TRBJ2-1
CAWSGLAGEQFF
TGTGCCTGGAGTGGCCTAGCGGGTGAGCAGTTCTTC
>TRBD1|NA|TRBV7-6|TRBJ2-1
CASSLAGWGQGVREQFF
TGTGCCAGCAGCTTAGCGGGGTGGGGACAGGGGGTTCGGGAGCAGTTCTTC
>NA|once|TRBV7-2|TRBJ1-2
CASSLGTGYGYTF
TGTGCCAGCAGCTTGGGAACAGGATATGGCTACACCTTC
>TRBD1|NA|TRBV18|TRBJ2-7
CASSPRDRVKNEQYF
TGTGCCAGCTCACCCCGGGACAGGGTTAAAAACGAGCAGTACTTC
>NA|NA|TRBV28|TRBJ1-1
CASSLVSIWAEAFF
TGTGCCAGCAGTTTGGTTTCTATATGGGCCGAAGCTTTCTTT
>NA|NA|TRBV4-1|TRBJ2-1
CASSLWEEGEQFF
TGCGCCAGCAGCCTGTGGGAGGAGGGTGAGCAGTTCTTC
>NA|once|TRBV6-4|TRBJ1-1
CASSEQRNTEAFF
TGTGCCAGCAGTGAACAGAGAAACACTGAAGCTTTCTTT
>NA|NA|TRBV7-2|TRBJ1-1
CASSFAGNTEAFF
TGTGCCAGCAGTTTCGCGGGGAACACTGAAGCTTTCTTT
>NA|few|TRBV6-1|TRBJ2-1
CASSDGWREQFF
TGTGCCAGCAGTGACGGGTGGAGGGAGCAGTTCTTC
>TRBD1|NA|TRBV5-1|TRBJ2-3
CASSLAIGTGGDTQYF
TGCGCCAGCAGCTTGGCCATAGGGACAGGCGGAGATACGCAGTATTTT
>TRBD1|NA|TRBV14|TRBJ2-1
CASSHLSGTGYNEQFF
TGTGCCAGCAGCCATTTATCCGGGACAGGATACAATGAGCAGTTCTTC
>TRBD1|NA|TRBV4-1|TRBJ1-1
CASSRTNAGTDNMNTEAFF
TGCGCCAGCAGCCGCACGAACGCGGGGACAGACAACATGAACACTGAAGCTTTCTTT
>NA|NA|TRBV6-1|TRBJ2-2
CASSEFGGELFF
TGTGCCAGCAGTGAATTCGGCGGGGAGCTGTTTTTT
>NA|NA|TRBV11-2|TRBJ1-2
CASSLTTGKPNYGYTF
TGTGCCAGCAGCCTAACTACCGGGAAACCTAACTATGGCTACACCTTC
>TRBD1|NA|TRBV30|TRBJ1-2
CAWTGTGYGYTF
TGTGCCTGGACCGGGACAGGCTATGGCTACACCTTC
>TRBD1|NA|TRBV2|TRBJ1-4
CASRENRGPPEKLFF
TGTGCCAGCAGGGAAAACAGGGGACCACCGGAAAAACTGTTTTTT
>NA|NA|TRBV11-1|TRBJ2-1
CASSLAGGGNEQFF
TGTGCCAGCAGCTTAGCGGGAGGAGGGAATGAGCAGTTCTTC
>NA|NA|TRBV4-1|TRBJ1-2
CASSQDPTGPSYGYTF
TGCGCCAGCAGCCAAGATCCCACAGGGCCCTCCTATGGCTACACCTTC
>NA|NA|TRBV7-2|TRBJ1-1
CASSPIGMNTEAFF
TGTGCCAGCAGCCCCATCGGGATGAACACTGAAGCTTTCTTT
>TRBD2|NA|TRBV30|TRBJ2-1
CACSISGPGDEQFF
TGTGCCTGTTCGATTAGCGGGCCTGGGGATGAGCAGTTCTTC
>TRBD1|NA|TRBV6-5|TRBJ1-1
CASRTGYNTEAFF
TGTGCCAGCAGGACAGGGTACAACACTGAAGCTTTCTTT
>NA|NA|TRBV9|TRBJ1-1
CASSPMTGNTEAFF
TGTGCCAGCAGCCCGATGACAGGGAACACTGAAGCTTTCTTT
>TRBD2|NA|TRBV2|TRBJ2-3
CASERLAGGADTQYF
TGTGCCAGCGAGAGACTAGCGGGGGGGGCAGATACGCAGTATTTT
>NA|NA|TRBV30|TRBJ1-2
CAWREPPGYKYTF
TGTGCCTGGAGGGAACCTCCGGGATACAAATACACCTTC
>TRBD1|NA|TRBV9|TRBJ1-2
CASSVYTGTDKDYGYTF
TGTGCCAGCAGCGTTTATACCGGGACAGATAAAGACTATGGCTACACCTTC
>TRBD2|few|TRBV30|TRBJ2-2
CAWGLVNTGELFF
TGTGCCTGGGGACTAGTGAACACCGGGGAGCTGTTTTTT
>NA|NA|TRBV19|TRBJ2-7
CATMDSFYEQYF
TGTGCCACCATGGACAGCTTCTACGAGCAGTACTTC
>TRBD1|NA|TRBV6-6|TRBJ1-2
CATGQGQGGSYGYTF
TGTGCCACCGGACAGGGCCAAGGAGGTAGCTATGGCTACACCTTC
>TRBD1|NA|TRBV10-1|TRBJ1-1
CASSGTGAPSVNTEAFF
TGCGCCAGCAGTGGGACAGGGGCACCATCGGTGAACACTGAAGCTTTCTTT
>NA|few|TRBV19|TRBJ2-7
CASSTTGSSYEQYF
TGTGCCAGTAGTACAACCGGGAGCTCCTACGAGCAGTACTTC
>NA|many|TRBV6-1|TRBJ1-5
CATKTGSNQPQHF
TGTGCCACCAAGACGGGGAGCAATCAGCCCCAGCATTTT
>TRBD2|NA|TRBV2|TRBJ2-1
CASSGTSGPYNEQFF
TGTGCCAGCAGTGGGACTAGCGGACCCTACAATGAGCAGTTCTTC
>TRBD2|NA|TRBV11-1|TRBJ2-2
CASSLMGGAGELFF
TGTGCCAGCAGCTTAATGGGGGGGGCCGGGGAGCTGTTTTTT
>NA|NA|TRBV11-2|TRBJ2-1
CASSLVGQNNEQFF
TGTGCCAGCAGCTTAGTGGGGCAGAACAATGAGCAGTTCTTC
>NA|NA|TRBV7-3|TRBJ2-3
CASSLFSGGSTDTQYF
TGTGCCAGCAGCCTATTCAGCGGAGGATCCACAGATACGCAGTATTTT
>NA|NA|TRBV30|TRBJ2-6
CAWSVPSSGANVLTF
TGTGCCTGGAGTGTACCCAGCTCTGGGGCCAACGTCCTGACTTTC
>TRBD1|NA|TRBV7-3|TRBJ1-1
CASSLTAHRGTEAFF
TGTGCCAGCAGCTTAACGGCCCACAGGGGTACTGAAGCTTTCTTT
>TRBD1|NA|TRBV7-2|TRBJ1-2
CASRDRDRALPGGYTF
TGTGCCAGCAGGGATAGGGACAGAGCCCTTCCTGGCGGCTACACCTTC